This T cell receptor beta chain was found in a study of cytotoxic CD8 clonotypes in ibrutinib-treated CLL. Germline values: CDR1 SNHLY, CDR2 FYNNEI. The CDR3 contains 13 residues. V was shortened by 11 bases and J by 0 bases, with 11 bases between the two germline ends. The method was immunoSEQ multiplex PCR; TCRdb's version includes in-frame clones alone and lacks a portion of them. The table lists some 28,000 clones, approximately 54% of them singletons, with less than 6% in the top ten. The sample was PBMCs, taken before ibrutinib treatment. This rearrangement joins TRBV2 to TRBJ1-3; D gene ambiguous. The clonotype originates from a human donor with chronic lymphocytic leukemia. DNA for the CDR3: TGTGCCCGACGGGCCTCCTCTGGAAACACCATATATTTT. Protein product: CARRASSGNTIYF.